One sample yielded the 28 T cell receptor beta chains listed below, sequenced in a study of cytomegalovirus exposure and HLA in healthy donors. TCRdb's table, derived via immunoSEQ multiplex PCR, lists solely in-frame clones and lacks some. Found here are 150,000 to 200,000 clones, just under 90% of them singletons; the top ten hold 10%. The material sequenced was PBMCs. The receptors here all came from a woman between 18 and 29 years old in good health and CMV-seropositive.

V and J are TRBV13 and TRBJ2-4; D might be TRBD1 (6 bases). Germline V lookup: CDR1 PRHDT, CDR2 FYEKMQ (reference sequence). With 5 bases removed from V and 1 base from J, the gap between germline ends came to 15 bases. The CDR3 runs to 16 residues. The DNA of the CDR3 is TGTGCCAGCAGCCCCAGGGGCCAACGGGCCAAAAACATTCAGTACTTC. Amino acids: CASSPRGQRAKNIQYF.

The J gene is TRBJ2-1, the V gene TRBV6-1, with D unclear. The germline V gene encodes CDR1 MNHNS and CDR2 SASEGT. The CDR3 sequence is 9 residues long. V dropped 11 bases and J dropped 8 bases, with 7 bases sitting between them. In nucleotides, the CDR3 is TGTGCCTTGTCTGATGAGCAGTTCTTC. It is translated as CALSDEQFF.

The chain employs TRBV6-5 and TRBJ1-2; maybe TRBD1 (5 bases). Deletions cut 6 bases from V and 4 bases from J, with 12 bases between. This CDR3 has 13 amino acids. CDR1 MNHEY and CDR2 SVGAGI come from the germline V gene. The CDR3 loop is CASSPRGRYGYTF. The CDR3 nucleotides are TGTGCCAGCAGCCCGCGGGGCCGCTATGGCTACACCTTC.

The V gene is TRBV19, the J gene TRBJ1-5; 10 bases map to TRBD1. J lost 6 bases, V lost 5 bases, and 7 bases had no gene match. The CDR3 has 15 residues. CDR1 is LNHDA and CDR2 is SQIVND in the germline V gene (reference sequence). In nucleotides, the CDR3 is TGTGCCAGTAGTGGGGACAGGGGATCGGGTCAGCCCCAGCATTTT. This codes for CASSGDRGSGQPQHF.

This sequence joins TRBV18 and TRBJ1-1; D not resolved. Looked up from germline, CDR1 is KGHSH and CDR2 is LQKENI. The CDR3 spans 13 residues. Trimming pared 1 base from V and 5 bases from J, leaving 8 bases between. The CDR3 region has the DNA TGTGCCAGCTCACCACTCCCGGGGACTGAAGCTTTCTTT. This gives the protein CASSPLPGTEAFF.

The gene calls are TRBV28 and TRBJ1-4; 8 bases line up with TRBD1. The CDR3 covers 14 residues. Germline V gene lookup returns CDR1 MDHEN and CDR2 SYDVKM. The V and J ends lost 4 bases and 8 bases, in that order; junction bases with no gene match: 6. The chain's CDR3 is CASSSTGGWEKLFF. The CDR3 nucleotides read TGTGCCAGCAGTTCAACAGGGGGTTGGGAAAAACTGTTTTTT. The variable domain in full, completed from reference TRBV28 and TRBJ1-4, reads DVKVTQSSRYLVKRTGEKVFLECVQDMDHENMFWYRQDPGLGLRLIYFSYDVKMKEKGDIPEGYSVSREKKERFSLILESASTNQTSMYLCASSSTGGWEKLFFGSGTQLSVL.

This rearrangement joins TRBV29-1 to TRBJ1-1, with 7 bases fitting TRBD1. With V trimmed by 7 bases and J by 3 bases, 5 bases remained unmatched. The CDR3 covers 12 residues. In germline, CDR1 is SQVTM, CDR2 ANQGSEA. The CDR3 DNA reads TGCAGCGCGACAGGGTTGGACACTGAAGCTTTCTTT. Translating it yields CSATGLDTEAFF.

The rearrangement joins TRBV5-6 to TRBJ2-6, with D possibly TRBD1 on 5 matching bases. V lost 4 bases, J lost 0 bases, and 14 bases lay in between. CDR1 is SGHDT, CDR2 YYEEEE, per germline. This CDR3 has 17 amino acids. The CDR3 spells CASSLRQLSSGANVLTF. CDR3 nucleotide sequence: TGTGCCAGCAGCCTCCGACAGTTAAGCTCTGGGGCCAACGTCCTGACTTTC.

J is TRBJ1-2 and V is TRBV7-2; 7 bases line up with TRBD1. The germline gives CDR1 SGHTA, CDR2 FQGNSA. V shed 4 bases, J shed 4 bases, and the junction held 6 bases outside the gene matches. CDR3 size: 14 residues. The CDR3 nucleotides read TGTGCCAGCAGCTACGACAGGGCGAGCTATGGCTACACCTTC. This translates into CASSYDRASYGYTF.

This chain joins TRBV7-3 and TRBJ1-1; unclear D gene. V was clipped by 4 bases and J by 2 bases, with 8 bases between them. CDR3 size: 13 residues. Per the germline V gene, CDR1 is SGHTA and CDR2 is FQGTGA. The CDR3 nucleotides read TGTGCCAGCAGCTCGGAACTAAACACTGAAGCTTTCTTT. It is translated as CASSSELNTEAFF.

The genes are TRBV5-1 and TRBJ2-3; perhaps TRBD2 as D (5 bases). The CDR3 is 15 amino acids. Per the germline V gene, CDR1 is SGHRS and CDR2 is YFSETQ. Between the trimmed V and J ends, which lost 0 bases and 4 bases, there was a span of 12 bases. The CDR3 sequence: CASSLGGPTSDTQYF. Written as DNA, the CDR3 is TGCGCCAGCAGCTTGGGCGGGCCTACCTCAGATACGCAGTATTTT.

The gene calls are TRBV27 and TRBJ1-2; TRBD1 is a possible D gene (5 bases). The CDR3 is 12 residues long. Trimming stripped 2 bases from V and 11 bases from J, with 12 bases between. Germline V lookup: CDR1 MNHEY, CDR2 SMNVEV (reference sequence). CDR3: CASSLGGVRYTF. In DNA form, the CDR3 reads TGTGCCAGCAGTTTAGGGGGGGTGAGATACACCTTC.

The chain is built from TRBV4-3 and TRBJ2-1; 8 bases map to TRBD2. Germline V gene sequence: CDR1 LGHNA, CDR2 YSLEER. The V and J ends lost 0 bases and 9 bases, in that order; junction bases with no gene match: 7. The length of the CDR3 is 15 residues. CDR3 sequence (DNA): TGCGCCAGCAGCCAAGATACGGGAGGGCCTGGTGAGCAGTTCTTC. Translated, it gives CASSQDTGGPGEQFF.

The chain recombines TRBV19 with TRBJ1-5; 7 positions match TRBD1. The CDR3 runs to 18 residues. Germline loops: CDR1 LNHDA, CDR2 SQIVND (reference sequence). V was clipped by 6 bases and J by 0 bases; unmatched bases: 14. The CDR3 nucleotides read TGTGCCAGTAGCCCTTTTGGGCAGGGGGAACTTAGCAATCAGCCCCAGCATTTT. This sequence encodes CASSPFGQGELSNQPQHF.

The chain combines TRBV29-1 with TRBJ2-3, with 8 bases fitting TRBD1. CDR1 and CDR2 (germline): SQVTM, ANQGSEA. The CDR3 loop spans 13 amino acids. With V trimmed by 3 bases and J by 5 bases, 4 bases remained unmatched. CDR3 sequence (DNA): TGCAGCGTTGATGGACAGGGCTTAGATACGCAGTATTTT. It yields the protein CSVDGQGLDTQYF.

This chain uses TRBV9 with TRBJ2-2, with 8 bases aligning to TRBD1. V lost 4 bases to trimming and J lost 1 base; unmatched junction nucleotides: 12. Germline V gene lookup returns CDR1 SGDLS and CDR2 YYNGEE. This CDR3 spans 18 amino acids. CDR3: CASSSFPRGRRNTGELFF. CDR3 coding DNA: TGTGCCAGCAGCTCCTTCCCCAGGGGGCGCAGGAACACCGGGGAGCTGTTTTTT.

The rearrangement links TRBV28 to TRBJ1-4, with D possibly being TRBD1 (5 bases). Trimming shortened V by 2 bases and J by 7 bases, and 8 bases separated the two germline ends. The CDR3 is 13 residues long. Germline assignment: CDR1 MDHEN and CDR2 SYDVKM. The CDR3 bases are TGTGCCAGCAGTTTAACCACAGGTGAAAAACTGTTTTTT. It yields the protein CASSLTTGEKLFF.

The chain uses TRBV2 and TRBJ2-7, with D perhaps TRBD2 (6 bases). The CDR3 totals 13 residues. V was cut by 5 bases and J by 1 base, with 9 bases left in between. Germline V CDR1 and CDR2: SNHLY, FYNNEI. The CDR3: CASSSGRSYEQYF. CDR3 in DNA: TGTGCCAGCAGTAGCGGGCGGTCCTACGAGCAGTACTTC. Combining the CDR3 with reference TRBV2 and TRBJ2-7 gives the whole variable domain EPEVTQTPSHQVTQMGQEVILRCVPISNHLYFYWYRQILGQKVEFLVSFYNNEISEKSEIFDDQFSVERPDGSNFTLKIRSTKLEDSAMYFCASSSGRSYEQYFGPGTRLTVT.

This clone was seen more than once but under ten times. The chain couples TRBV30 to TRBJ2-2; 8 positions match TRBD2. V was clipped by 2 bases and J by 5 bases; unmatched bases: 7. This CDR3 contains 15 residues. Germline V gives CDR1 GTSNPN, CDR2 SVGIG (reference sequence). The DNA of the CDR3 is TGTGCCTGGAGTATAAGCGGGAGAGTAACCGGGGAGCTGTTTTTT. Translation: CAWSISGRVTGELFF.

The V and J genes are TRBV10-2 and TRBJ1-1, with D tentatively TRBD1 (5 bases). Per the germline V gene, CDR1 is WSHSY and CDR2 is SAAADI. With 5 bases removed from V and 4 bases from J, the gap between germline ends came to 11 bases. The CDR3 is 13 amino acids. Here the CDR3 DNA reads TGCGCCAGCAGTAATGGGGCCCCCACTGAAGCTTTCTTT. This codes for CASSNGAPTEAFF.

This clone was counted once. V usage is TRBV6-5 and J usage is TRBJ1-2; 10 bases agree with TRBD1. Per germline, CDR1 MNHEY and CDR2 SVGAGI. This CDR3 contains 13 residues. V dropped 6 bases and J dropped 6; count of bases not matched to a gene: 4. CDR3 sequence (DNA): TGTGCCAGCAGGTCTGACAGGGGGCATGGCTACACCTTC. Its protein product is CASRSDRGHGYTF.

The chain joins TRBV28 to TRBJ2-7; D may be TRBD1 (6 bases). Germline V gives CDR1 MDHEN, CDR2 SYDVKM. The CDR3 covers 15 residues. V lost 7 bases, J lost 3 bases, and 19 bases lay in between. The CDR3 nucleotides are TGTGCCAGCACCTTTCGGCCCGGACAGATCTACGAGCAGTACTTC. Protein product: CASTFRPGQIYEQYF. Drawing the rest from reference TRBV28 and TRBJ2-7, the complete variable domain is DVKVTQSSRYLVKRTGEKVFLECVQDMDHENMFWYRQDPGLGLRLIYFSYDVKMKEKGDIPEGYSVSREKKERFSLILESASTNQTSMYLCASTFRPGQIYEQYFGPGTRLTVT.

The chain carries TRBV11-2 and TRBJ1-2, with D hard to call. V dropped 3 bases and J dropped 7 bases, with 21 bases sitting between them. CDR3 size: 16 residues. Germline V gives CDR1 SGHAT, CDR2 FQNNGV. Here the CDR3 reads CASSFLVLSGWAGYTF. CDR3 sequence (DNA): TGTGCCAGCAGCTTTCTTGTTCTTTCGGGGTGGGCTGGCTACACCTTC.

The chain carries TRBV6-6 and TRBJ2-3; 12 bases map to TRBD2. The trim removed 4 bases at V and 1 base at J, leaving 3 bases unmatched. CDR3 length equals 16 residues. Per germline, CDR1 MNHNY and CDR2 SVGAGI (reference sequence). Written as DNA, the CDR3 is TGTGCCAGCAGTTTCGGACTAGCGGGACGCACAGATACGCAGTATTTT. Translated: CASSFGLAGRTDTQYF.

The chain has TRBV4-2 and TRBJ2-7, with TRBD2 as a possible D gene (5 bases). The length of the CDR3 is 13 residues. V was shortened by 11 bases and J by 6 bases, with 20 bases between the two germline ends. Germline V gene sequence: CDR1 LGHNA, CDR2 YNFKEQ. Here the CDR3 reads CAPKRRRPLEQYF. The CDR3, as DNA: TGTGCCCCAAAGAGGAGGAGGCCCCTCGAGCAGTACTTC.

The chain employs TRBV10-3 and TRBJ2-2; D gene unclear. Germline loops: CDR1 ENHRY, CDR2 SYGVKD. The V and J ends lost 4 bases and 4 bases respectively, with 7 bases between them. The CDR3 spans 13 residues. The CDR3 loop reads CAISAGTTGELFF. The CDR3, as DNA: TGTGCCATCAGTGCAGGCACCACCGGGGAGCTGTTTTTT.

This chain uses TRBV6-5 with TRBJ2-7; 9 nucleotides line up with TRBD1. The CDR3 is 15 amino acids. V shed 2 bases, J shed 2 bases, and the junction held 4 bases outside the gene matches. CDR1 and CDR2 from the germline V gene are MNHEY and SVGAGI. The CDR3: CASSYVDRGTYEQYF. CDR3 DNA: TGTGCCAGCAGTTACGTTGACAGGGGGACCTACGAGCAGTACTTC.

The rearrangement links TRBV28 to TRBJ2-3, with 10 bases aligning to TRBD2. Germline V gene data show CDR1 as MDHEN and CDR2 as SYDVKM. The CDR3 is 16 amino acids. With V trimmed by 6 bases and J by 0 bases, 6 bases remained unmatched. In DNA, the CDR3 is TGTGCCAGCAGCGACCCGGGACTAGCGAGCACAGATACGCAGTATTTT. Translated: CASSDPGLASTDTQYF.